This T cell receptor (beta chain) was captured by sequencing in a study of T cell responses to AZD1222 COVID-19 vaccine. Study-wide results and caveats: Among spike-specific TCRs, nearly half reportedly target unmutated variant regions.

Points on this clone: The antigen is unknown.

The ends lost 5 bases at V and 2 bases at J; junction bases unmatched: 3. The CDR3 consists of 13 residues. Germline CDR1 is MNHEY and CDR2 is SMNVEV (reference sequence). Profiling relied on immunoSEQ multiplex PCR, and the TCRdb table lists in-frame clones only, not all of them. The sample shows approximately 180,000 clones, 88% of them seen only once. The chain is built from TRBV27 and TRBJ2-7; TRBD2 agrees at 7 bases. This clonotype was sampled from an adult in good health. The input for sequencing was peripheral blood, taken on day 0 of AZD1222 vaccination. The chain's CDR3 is CASSAGLTYEQYF. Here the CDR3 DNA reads TGTGCCAGCAGTGCGGGACTAACCTACGAGCAGTACTTC.